This T cell receptor (beta chain) originates from a study of Ad26.COV2.S vaccination and SARS-CoV-2 variants. The wider study: Once, or twice with 56 days between doses, Ad26.COV2.S was given intramuscularly. Study observations and caveats: There was a possibility that the TCR breadth and depth analyses underestimated total T cell responses.

V dropped 6 bases and J dropped 5; count of bases not matched to a gene: 3. Germline V gene data show CDR1 as MNHEY and CDR2 as SVGAGI. The CDR3 spans 14 residues. About this clone itself: Its matching antigen is unknown.

Treatment denoted: around 19 received Ad26.COV2.S at low or high dose, single or two shots; roughly five received placebo; per-sample allocation not given. Day 63 after the first injection of vaccine or placebo was the sampling time. An adult of 18-55 years in Boston served as donor. Assay used: immunoSEQ multiplex PCR; TCRdb lists only in-frame clones, some missing. The sample holds hundreds of thousands of clones, around 92% seen once. The sequencing here drew on peripheral blood, taken in a trial of Ad26.COV2.S vaccine versus placebo. V gene TRBV6-5 combines with J gene TRBJ1-5; 11 bases match TRBD1. This clonotype was obtained from a person aged 18-60 years who received the Ad26.COV2.S COVID-19 vaccine or a placebo. CDR3 residues: CASRGQGAHQPQHF. Written as DNA, the CDR3 is TGTGCCAGCAGAGGACAGGGGGCTCATCAGCCCCAGCATTTT.